This TCR beta chain was obtained from a study of glioma-infiltrating T cells after dendritic cell vaccination. Study at large: Dendritic cell vaccination trial patients had either newly diagnosed or recurrent glioblastoma.

The primer mix had 60 V beta and 13 J beta primers. Only in-frame clones appear in the TCRdb table, and some are missing; sequencing was by immunoSEQ multiplex PCR. The sample gives about 90,000 clones, about 84% of which show up once; 2.5% to 3% is in the top ten. Trimming shortened V by 5 bases and J by 12 bases, and 17 bases separated the two germline ends. CDR1 and CDR2 from the germline V gene are SNHLY and FYNNEI. The CDR3 loop spans 13 amino acids. Findings and limits, study-wide: Survival was not directly related to TCR clonality in these patients.

As regards this clone: What it binds is not known.

The source of this sequence is a human donor with glioblastoma. The specimen was blood, collected before dendritic cell vaccination. This chain connects TRBV2 to TRBJ2-1, with D perhaps TRBD1 (6 bases). CDR3 sequence: CASSFDRTERQFF. The CDR3 bases are TGTGCCAGCAGTTTCGACAGGACGGAAAGGCAGTTCTTC. Full variable domain (rest looked up from reference TRBV2 and TRBJ2-1): EPEVTQTPSHQVTQMGQEVILRCVPISNHLYFYWYRQILGQKVEFLVSFYNNEISEKSEIFDDQFSVERPDGSNFTLKIRSTKLEDSAMYFCASSFDRTERQFFGPGTRLTVL.